This TCR beta chain appears in the sequencing data of a study of T cells and Merkel cell carcinoma outcomes. Study-level points and caveats: In Merkel cell carcinoma, repertoire and T-cell density reportedly predicted outcomes.

Of note for this clone: What it binds is unknown.

In germline, CDR1 is MGHDK, CDR2 SYGVNS. This CDR3 is 13 amino acids long. Trimming pared 4 bases from V and 4 bases from J, leaving 7 bases between. Profiling relied on immunoSEQ multiplex PCR, and the TCRdb table lists in-frame clones only, not all of them. The sample lists about 500 clones; roughly 91% were seen once. This chain links TRBV25-1 with TRBJ1-4; unclear D gene. Sample: tumor tissue from Merkel cell carcinoma. This sequence originates from a human donor with Merkel cell carcinoma. The CDR3 protein is CASSGRGNEKLFF. The CDR3 region has the DNA TGTGCCAGCAGTGGCCGGGGTAATGAAAAACTGTTTTTT.